Each of the 14 T cell receptor beta chains below was sequenced from the same sample in a study of CXCR3-negative and CXCR3-positive naive CD8 T cells. The method, 5' RACE with UMI labels, was used to prepare the TRB cDNA libraries. TCRdb reprocessed the 5' RACE reads; each CDR3 protein has one entry and no DNA is given. This sample's table has about 90,000 distinct CDR3 sequences. The specimen sequenced was naive CXCR3- CD8+ T cells from blood. Subset given: CD45RO-CCR7+CD27+CD95- naive CD8+ T cells lacking CXCR3 (TNR3-). The origin of the receptors is a human donor in good health. Some clones in this sample may be carry-over from other donors' samples.

The chain joins TRBV7-8 to TRBJ2-7; TCRdb proposes TRBD1, but this gene call is untestable without DNA. The germline gives CDR1 SGHVS, CDR2 FQNEAQ. This CDR3 has 14 residues. This CDR3 is CASSARDSSLEQYF.

The chain is built from TRBV9 and TRBJ2-1; the D gene TCRdb calls, TRBD2, cannot be checked with no DNA. This CDR3 is built from 15 residues. CDR1 SGDLS and CDR2 YYNGEE come from the germline V gene. The CDR3 loop reads CASSGGTSGSNEQFF.

The rearrangement joins TRBV9 to TRBJ1-5; TCRdb designates TRBD1, a call that cannot be tested without DNA. The germline gives CDR1 SGDLS, CDR2 YYNGEE. The CDR3 contains 14 residues. The CDR3 sequence: CASSLGGEHQPQHF.

The chain employs TRBV29-1 and TRBJ1-2. Germline values: CDR1 SQVTM, CDR2 ANQGSEA. The CDR3 covers 11 residues. The CDR3: CSVEQTEGYTF.

This sequence joins TRBV20-1 and TRBJ2-1; TCRdb outputs TRBD2, but without DNA this stays unchecked. Per germline, CDR1 DFQATT and CDR2 SNEGSKA (reference sequence). The CDR3 spans 14 residues. The CDR3 here is CSARGLAGHNEQFF.

This chain connects TRBV29-1 to TRBJ2-2. In germline, CDR1 is SQVTM, CDR2 ANQGSEA. The CDR3 is 11 residues long. CDR3 in amino acids: CSVEGAGELFF.

J is TRBJ2-1 and V is TRBV3-1; TCRdb picks TRBD2, but there is no DNA to check that call. This CDR3 is 17 amino acids long. The germline CDR1 and CDR2 sequences are LGHDT and YNNKEL (reference sequence). CDR3 in amino acids: CASSQEVAGSPYNEQFF.

V usage is TRBV2 and J usage is TRBJ2-3. The CDR3 is 14 amino acids. In germline, CDR1 is SNHLY, CDR2 FYNNEI. CDR3 loop: CASSVPLATDTQYF.

V and J are TRBV7-9 and TRBJ2-7; TCRdb indicates TRBD2, and absent DNA this call remains unverified. CDR1 and CDR2 from the germline V gene are SEHNR and FQNEAQ (reference sequence). The CDR3 extends over 15 amino acids. CDR3 amino acids: CASGPGTSATYEQYF.

The CDR3 loop is CASSYRVGSGELFF. V usage is TRBV12-3 or TRBV12-4 and J usage is TRBJ2-2; the TCRdb D gene call, TRBD2, has no DNA to confirm it. The CDR3 runs 14 residues.

The chain combines TRBV5-1 with TRBJ2-1. This CDR3 is 17 amino acids long. CDR1 and CDR2 (germline): SGHRS, YFSETQ. CDR3 amino acids: CASSPRLMASPYNEQFF. The full variable domain, with the rest looked up from reference TRBV5-1 and TRBJ2-1, is KAGVTQTPRYLIKTRGQQVTLSCSPISGHRSVSWYQQTPGQGLQFLFEYFSETQRNKGNFPGRFSGRQFSNSRSEMNVSTLELGDSALYLCASSPRLMASPYNEQFFGPGTRLTVL.

The chain combines TRBV29-1 with TRBJ2-1; TCRdb picks TRBD1, but there is no DNA to check that call. In germline, CDR1 is SQVTM, CDR2 ANQGSEA. The CDR3 extends over 16 amino acids. The CDR3 loop reads CSAGQGTLSSYNEQFF.

V is TRBV2 and J is TRBJ2-7; TCRdb reports TRBD2, a call that lacks DNA to check it against. The CDR3 totals 15 residues. The germline V gene encodes CDR1 SNHLY and CDR2 FYNNEI. CDR3: CASSEGRGGVHEQYF.

The CDR3 sequence is CASSEFPPGTSVTYEQYF. The chain carries TRBV14 and TRBJ2-7; as DNA is missing, the TRBD2 call by TCRdb cannot be tested. The germline CDR1 and CDR2 sequences are SGHDN and FVKESK. This CDR3 comprises 18 residues.